These 16 T cell receptor beta chains originate from one sample sequenced in a study of shared clonotypes between healthy human individuals. Assay: immunoSEQ multiplex PCR; the TCRdb copy retains only in-frame clones and omits some. This sample yields over 850,000 clones, of which 70% to 80% are seen a single time; 0.5% to 0.65% belongs to the top ten. The specimen was memory CD4+ T cells from PBMCs. As to subset: CD45RA-negative fraction. The receptor set was obtained from a man younger than 35 in good health. Some clones in this sample may be carry-over from other donors' samples.

The chain employs TRBV5-6 and TRBJ2-1; 7 bases are shared with TRBD2. The CDR3 sequence is 15 residues long. V dropped 0 bases and J dropped 9; count of bases not matched to a gene: 9. CDR1 and CDR2 (germline): SGHDT, YYEEEE. The CDR3 nucleotides read TGTGCCAGCAGCTTGGGGAGCGGGATCTATTTTGAGCAGTTCTTC. It yields the protein CASSLGSGIYFEQFF.

The rearrangement uses TRBV18 and TRBJ1-5; TRBD1 matches 7 bases. J lost 4 bases, V lost 2 bases, and 8 bases had no gene match. CDR3 length: 16 residues. Germline CDR1 is KGHSH and CDR2 is LQKENI. The CDR3 is CASSPSRQGGNQPQHF. CDR3 nucleotides: TGTGCCAGCTCACCATCCCGACAGGGTGGGAATCAGCCCCAGCATTTT.

The chain has TRBV9 and TRBJ2-3, with 11 bases that match TRBD2. The V gene end was trimmed by 5 bases and the J gene end by 2 bases; junction bases not matched to a gene: 7. Germline V CDR1 and CDR2: SGDLS, YYNGEE. The CDR3 has 16 amino acids. CDR3 sequence reads: CASSKLAGAFTDTQYF. As DNA, the CDR3 is TGTGCCAGCAGTAAACTAGCGGGGGCTTTCACAGATACGCAGTATTTT.

The V call is TRBV5-1, the J call TRBJ1-1; TRBD1 agrees at 8 bases. The CDR3 loop spans 15 amino acids. V dropped 4 bases and J dropped 1; count of bases not matched to a gene: 6. From germline, CDR1 is SGHRS and CDR2 YFSETQ. DNA of the CDR3: TGCGCCAGCAGCGTAACCGGGACAGGGAACACTGAAGCTTTCTTT. Amino acid sequence: CASSVTGTGNTEAFF.

The chain links TRBV5-1 to TRBJ2-1; D remains ambiguous. CDR1 and CDR2 (germline): SGHRS, YFSETQ. The V and J ends lost 0 bases and 5 bases respectively, with 6 bases between them. CDR3 length equals 13 residues. CDR3 nucleotides: TGCGCCAGCAGCTTGGGGGCCCACAATGAGCAGTTCTTC. Protein sequence: CASSLGAHNEQFF.

The CDR3 is CASRRVPTDTQYF. The DNA of the CDR3 is TGTGCCAGCAGGCGAGTCCCTACAGATACGCAGTATTTT. The gene calls are TRBV2 and TRBJ2-3; D ambiguous. The length of the CDR3 is 13 residues. V was clipped by 6 bases and J by 3 bases, with 10 bases between them. In germline, CDR1 is SNHLY, CDR2 FYNNEI.

The table lists this clone with a few counts. J is TRBJ1-2 and V is TRBV7-8, with D maybe TRBD1 (6 bases). The V end was cut by 3 bases, the J end by 2 bases, with 13 bases between. The CDR3 sequence is 15 residues long. Germline V gene data show CDR1 as SGHVS and CDR2 as FQNEAQ. The CDR3 nucleotides are TGTGCCAGCAGCTTCGCAAGGACAGAAAACTATGGCTACACCTTC. Translated, it gives CASSFARTENYGYTF.

This clone was counted a few times. The sample has other DNA sequences that encode this CDR3 too. V gene TRBV28 combines with J gene TRBJ2-2; D call uncertain. Germline assignment: CDR1 MDHEN and CDR2 SYDVKM. V lost 1 base, J lost 8 bases, and 2 bases lay in between. The CDR3 consists of 11 residues. The CDR3 coding sequence is TGTGCCAGCAGTTTATTGGGGGAGCTGTTTTTT. Its protein is CASSLLGELFF.

The rearrangement joins TRBV7-3 to TRBJ2-3; 7 bases line up with TRBD2. The CDR3 loop spans 17 amino acids. Trimming at V came to 0 bases and at J to 0 bases, leaving 6 bases not matched to a gene. The germline V gene encodes CDR1 SGHTA and CDR2 FQGTGA. This CDR3 reads CASSLTSGRTSTDTQYF. CDR3 DNA: TGTGCCAGCAGCTTAACTTCCGGGAGGACTAGCACAGATACGCAGTATTTT.

The chain uses TRBV25-1 and TRBJ1-2; TRBD1 matches 9 bases. J lost 5 bases, V lost 5 bases, and 12 bases had no gene match. The CDR3 extends over 16 amino acids. Germline assignment: CDR1 MGHDK and CDR2 SYGVNS. CDR3 in amino acids: CASSSTPGQGFYGYTF. The CDR3 region has the DNA TGTGCCAGCAGTTCGACCCCGGGACAGGGTTTTTATGGCTACACCTTC.

V is TRBV12-5 and J is TRBJ2-1; possibly TRBD2 for D (5 bases). V lost 5 bases and J 0 bases, leaving 14 bases between the germline ends. The CDR3 runs to 16 residues. Germline assignment: CDR1 LGHNT and CDR2 FRNRAP. CDR3 sequence: CASGASERSSYNEQFF. The CDR3 nucleotides read TGTGCTAGTGGTGCCTCTGAGCGGAGCTCCTACAATGAGCAGTTCTTC.

This chain links TRBV5-1 with TRBJ2-7; weak D call: TRBD1 (6 bases). Trimming stripped 4 bases from V and 0 bases from J, with 8 bases between. Germline CDR1 SGHRS, CDR2 YFSETQ. The CDR3 has 13 amino acids. The CDR3 bases are TGCGCCAGCAGCCGACAGGACTCCTACGAGCAGTACTTC. Amino acids: CASSRQDSYEQYF.

The gene calls are TRBV10-3 and TRBJ2-7; 7 positions match TRBD1. V was pared by 5 bases and J by 2 bases, with 6 bases of the junction left unmatched. From germline, CDR1 is ENHRY and CDR2 SYGVKD. This CDR3 is 14 amino acids long. For the CDR3, the DNA is TGTGCCATCAGTCCGGACAGGCCCACCTACGAGCAGTACTTC. Amino acid sequence: CAISPDRPTYEQYF.

V and J are TRBV5-6 and TRBJ1-3, with D possibly being TRBD1 (5 bases). Trimming pared 4 bases from V and 8 bases from J, leaving 13 bases between. The CDR3 runs 13 residues. Per the germline V gene, CDR1 is SGHDT and CDR2 is YYEEEE. The CDR3 DNA is TGTGCCAGCAGCCTTGGCGGGACGTACACCATATATTTT. It specifies CASSLGGTYTIYF.

This chain links TRBV5-1 with TRBJ2-5, with D uncertain. Trimming cost V 0 bases and J 4 bases, with 10 bases left between them. CDR3 length equals 14 residues. Germline loops: CDR1 SGHRS, CDR2 YFSETQ. CDR3 in DNA: TGCGCCAGCAGCTTGGGTCGTCTGCTAGAGACCCAGTACTTC. This codes for CASSLGRLLETQYF.

This chain links TRBV10-3 with TRBJ2-7, with 10 bases that match TRBD1. In germline, CDR1 is ENHRY, CDR2 SYGVKD. The V and J ends lost 8 bases and 6 bases, in that order; junction bases with no gene match: 10. This CDR3 has 14 amino acids. The CDR3 spells CAIRVGQGFGEQYF. CDR3 DNA: TGTGCCATCCGGGTGGGACAGGGGTTTGGCGAGCAGTACTTC.